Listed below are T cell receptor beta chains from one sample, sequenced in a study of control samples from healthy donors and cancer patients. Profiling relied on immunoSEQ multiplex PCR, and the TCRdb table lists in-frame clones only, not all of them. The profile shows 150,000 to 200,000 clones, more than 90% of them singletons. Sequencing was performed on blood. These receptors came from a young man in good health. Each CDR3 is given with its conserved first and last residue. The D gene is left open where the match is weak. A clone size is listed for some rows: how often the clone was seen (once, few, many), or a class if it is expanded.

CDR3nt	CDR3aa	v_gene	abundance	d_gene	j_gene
TGTGCCAGCAGCTTAACGGGGGGTGTAAACTATGGCTACACCTTC	CASSLTGGVNYGYTF	TRBV7-3	-	-	TRBJ1-2
TGTGCCAGCAGCCTTCACGCAGGGGGCGCAGGGGAGACCCAGTACTTC	CASSLHAGGAGETQYF	TRBV9	-	TRBD1	TRBJ2-5
TGTGCCTGGAGAGTCCCGCCGGTGCGGGAGGGCGACGAGCAGTCCTTC	CAWRVPPVREGDEQSF	TRBV30	-	TRBD2	TRBJ2-7
TGCGCCAGCAGCCAAGGGGGGGGGCTCAGCTATGGCTACACCTTC	CASSQGGGLSYGYTF	TRBV4-3	-	-	TRBJ1-2
TGTGCCAGCAGCGTATCGGAGAACACTGAAGCTTTCTTT	CASSVSENTEAFF	TRBV9	-	-	TRBJ1-1
TGCGCCAGCAGCGGACGGACGGAGACTTACGAGCAGTACTTC	CASSGRTETYEQYF	TRBV5-1	-	-	TRBJ2-7
TGTGCCAGCGGGACAGCTAACTATGGCTACACCTTC	CASGTANYGYTF	TRBV19	-	TRBD1	TRBJ1-2
TGTGCCAGTAGTATCTCCAGCTACAATGAGCAGTTCTTC	CASSISSYNEQFF	TRBV19	-	-	TRBJ2-1
TGTGCCAGCAGCGTAGGAGGGCGGGAGGGTTTATTCTTC	CASSVGGREGLFF	TRBV9	-	TRBD2	TRBJ2-1
TGTGCCAGCAGGTCACAGGGGGCCGACTATGGCTACACCTTC	CASRSQGADYGYTF	TRBV7-9	-	TRBD1	TRBJ1-2
TGTGCCAGCAGCGCCAGGGGCCTTAACACTGAAGCTTTCTTT	CASSARGLNTEAFF	TRBV9	once	-	TRBJ1-1
TGTGCCAGCTCAACACTAGCGGGGTCATACAATGAGCAGTTCTTC	CASSTLAGSYNEQFF	TRBV18	-	TRBD2	TRBJ2-1
TGTGCCAGCAGTTACAACCCTTGGGTTAGGGCTTTCTTT	CASSYNPWVRAFF	TRBV6-2/TRBV6-3	-	-	TRBJ1-1
TGCAGCGTTGAAGATCCTGTGCAGGCCGCTAACTATGGCTACACCTTC	CSVEDPVQAANYGYTF	TRBV29-1	-	-	TRBJ1-2
TGTGCCAGCAGCTTAGAGGGGGGCAGGACCGGGGAGCTGTTTTTT	CASSLEGGRTGELFF	TRBV7-9	-	-	TRBJ2-2
TGTGCCACCTACGGACAGGGGGCCTACGAGCAGTACTTC	CATYGQGAYEQYF	TRBV7-9	-	TRBD1	TRBJ2-7
TGTGCCAGCTCAACAGGGTTGGGCGAGACCCAGTACTTC	CASSTGLGETQYF	TRBV18	-	-	TRBJ2-5
TGTGCCAGTAAGAACCAGGCAACTAATGAAAAACTGTTTTTT	CASKNQATNEKLFF	TRBV19	-	-	TRBJ1-4
TGTGCCAGCAGCACCGGGACAGGGCTCAATCAGCCCCAGCATTTT	CASSTGTGLNQPQHF	TRBV5-4	few	TRBD1	TRBJ1-5
TGTGCCAGCATAGATCGGACAGGGTATGGCTACACCTTC	CASIDRTGYGYTF	TRBV6-5	-	TRBD1	TRBJ1-2
TGTGCCAGCTCACCAAGAGGACAGGGTATGAACACTGAAGCTTTCTTT	CASSPRGQGMNTEAFF	TRBV18	-	TRBD1	TRBJ1-1
TGCAGTGCTAGTCAAACAGGAAACACTGAAGCTTTCTTT	CSASQTGNTEAFF	TRBV20-1	-	-	TRBJ1-1
TGTGCCAGTAGTAGGCCAGGGGGAGATACGCAGTATTTT	CASSRPGGDTQYF	TRBV19	-	TRBD1	TRBJ2-3
TGTGCCAGCTCTCGGACATCGAACACCGGGGAGCTGTTTTTT	CASSRTSNTGELFF	TRBV5-4	few	-	TRBJ2-2
TGTGCCAGTAGTATAGGTACAGGGGTAATTACTGAAGCTTTCTTT	CASSIGTGVITEAFF	TRBV19	-	TRBD1	TRBJ1-1
TGTGCCAGCAGAGAGAGAGCCGGGACAGGGGGCCTAGGCTACACCTTC	CASRERAGTGGLGYTF	TRBV6-6	few	TRBD1	TRBJ1-2
TGCGCCAGCAGCCGAATCGGGACGACTGGAGAGACCCAGTACTTC	CASSRIGTTGETQYF	TRBV5-1	-	-	TRBJ2-5
TGTGCCAGCAGTACTACGGGCCCGAGAACGCAGTATTTT	CASSTTGPRTQYF	TRBV2	-	-	TRBJ2-3
TGTGCCAGCAGTTATGGACAGGGGAACACTGAAGCTTTCTTT	CASSYGQGNTEAFF	TRBV6-5	-	TRBD1	TRBJ1-1
TGCGCCAGCAGCTTGGAGGGACCTTCCCAAGAGACCCAGTACTTC	CASSLEGPSQETQYF	TRBV5-1	-	-	TRBJ2-5
TGTGCCAGCAGCTTGCCAGCGGGAGGGCCCTACGAGCAGTACTTC	CASSLPAGGPYEQYF	TRBV5-6	-	TRBD2	TRBJ2-7
TGCGCCCGCAGCCGACGGGCTAGCGGGAGTCGTACGAACACCGGGGAGCTGTTTTTT	CARSRRASGSRTNTGELFF	TRBV10-1	-	TRBD2	TRBJ2-2
TGTGCCAGCAGCCAAGATCCAGGGGATAACTATGGCTACACCTTC	CASSQDPGDNYGYTF	TRBV3-1/TRBV3-2	-	-	TRBJ1-2
TGTGCCAGCAGCTTAAGTTTAGGACTTCCTAATGGCTACACCTTC	CASSLSLGLPNGYTF	TRBV7-2	-	-	TRBJ1-2
TGCGCCAGCACCCTTGCGGGGACAGGGGGTCGAGGTGAGCAGTTCTTC	CASTLAGTGGRGEQFF	TRBV5-1	-	TRBD1	TRBJ2-1
TGCGCCAGCAGCAGCCGCCCGGACAGGGGCCAAGAGACCCAGTACTTC	CASSSRPDRGQETQYF	TRBV5-1	-	TRBD1	TRBJ2-5
TGCGCCAGCAGCCAAACCAGACAGGGACTCTATGGCTACACCTTC	CASSQTRQGLYGYTF	TRBV4-3	-	TRBD1	TRBJ1-2
TGCGCCAGCAGCTTGACTAGGACAGGGTGGAATGAGCAGTTCTTC	CASSLTRTGWNEQFF	TRBV5-1	-	TRBD1	TRBJ2-1
TGTGCCAGTAGTACACGGGACTTATATAGCAATCAGCCCCAGCATTTT	CASSTRDLYSNQPQHF	TRBV19	-	-	TRBJ1-5
TGTGCCAGCAGGGTTGGGACAGGGTACGAGCAGTACTTC	CASRVGTGYEQYF	TRBV2	-	TRBD1	TRBJ2-7
TGCGCCAGCAGCTTGGTTCCGGAGAACACTGAAGCTTTCTTT	CASSLVPENTEAFF	TRBV5-1	-	-	TRBJ1-1
TGTGCCAGCCCGACAGGGGGCTCCTACAATGAGCAGTTCTTC	CASPTGGSYNEQFF	TRBV6-5	-	TRBD1	TRBJ2-1